This T cell receptor beta chain was sequenced during a study of T cells after yellow fever vaccination. Background on the study: The authors prepared low-cell-number fractions using SMART-Seq v4 Ultra Low Input.

About this clonotype: Its antigen is not identified.

The CDR3 has 11 amino acids. V gave up 0 bases and J gave up 11 bases, with 7 bases separating them. CDR1 ENHRY and CDR2 SYGVKD come from the germline V gene. Study observations and caveats: Reappearing after the booster were most of the clones from primary vaccination (96% CD4, around 90% CD8). Although most clonotypes did not, a small share appeared in both CD4 and CD8 compartments. FACS-sorted repertoires might harbor abundant contaminating clonotypes from the bulk population.

TCRdb recomputed calls from the 5' RACE reads with MiXCR, one row per CDR3 protein. The data show approximately 160,000 distinct CDR3 sequences, approximately 10% seen once. The sequence derives from a man between 18 and 29 years old who received the YFV17D yellow fever vaccine. The chain joins TRBV10-3 to TRBJ1-1, with TRBD1 as a possible D gene (5 bases). The specimen comprised CD8+ T cells sorted from PBMCs, sampled 45 days after the yellow fever booster vaccination. The CDR3 loop reads CAISESRDAFF. CDR3 in DNA: TGTGCCATCAGTGAGTCAAGGGACGCTTTCTTT.